This T cell receptor beta chain originates from a study of naive and memory T cell subsets. This clonotype was detected only a few times. Antigen specificity is unknown. Both TRBC1 and TRBC2 were covered by a beta constant-region primer of two equimolar oligonucleotides. Four rounds of PCR amplified the ligated cDNA using nested alpha and beta constant-region primers plus SP2. The cDNA 3' end received a ligated single-stranded oligonucleotide carrying the SP2 primer and a 12-nucleotide UMI. TCRdb passed the UMI-ligation and nested PCR reads through MiXCR, listing each CDR3 protein once. The sample includes roughly 100,000 distinct CDR3 sequences, 11% seen only once; the top ten take around 0.13%. The CDR3 spans 14 residues. The germline V gene encodes CDR1 SEHNR and CDR2 FQNEAQ (reference sequence). Trimming removed 3 bases at V and 6 bases at J, with 15 bases between. Cells stained for CD3, CD4, CD8, CD45RA, CD27 and viability were sorted into four CD45RA/CD27 subsets.

Whole-study results and caveats: Naive repertoires, especially CD8, held a few larger clonotypes, possibly memory cells re-expressing CD45RA. Over 90% of naive TCR sequences appeared only once after error correction, unlike memory subsets.

This receptor was obtained from a human donor in good health. The source material was naive CD4+ T cells from blood. The chain combines TRBV7-9 with TRBJ2-7, with unresolved D. The CDR3 DNA is TGTGCCAGCAGCTTTGCCGGGTCCACCTCCGAGCAGTACTTC. Its translation: CASSFAGSTSEQYF. Full variable domain (rest looked up from reference TRBV7-9 and TRBJ2-7): DTGVSQNPRHKITKRGQNVTFRCDPISEHNRLYWYRQTLGQGPEFLTYFQNEAQLEKSRLLSDRFSAERPKGSFSTLEIQRTEQGDSAMYLCASSFAGSTSEQYFGPGTRLTVT.